This T cell receptor beta chain was found in a study of T-cell memory formation after mild COVID-19. MiXCR, applied by TCRdb to the 5' RACE reads, yields one record per CDR3 protein. The sample includes about 130,000 distinct CDR3 sequences, about 5.9% seen only once; the top ten take over 2%. Trimming took 8 bases from V and 0 from J, leaving 8 bases between them. CDR1 and CDR2 from the germline V gene are SEHNR and FQNEAQ (reference sequence). This CDR3 comprises 12 residues. This clonotype was seen a handful of times. The rearrangement uses TRBV7-9 and TRBJ2-7; possible D gene TRBD2, 5 bases. The receptor's source is an adult woman who had mild COVID-19 (a few samples of this study predate the infection). Cell type and time point are not known. The sample comprised PBMCs or a T cell subset sorted from them (not recorded which). The CDR3 DNA sequence: TGTGCCAGCCGAGAGGGCTCCTACGAGCAGTACTTC. Translation: CASREGSYEQYF.